These T cell receptor beta chains were read from a single sample in a study of blood T cell repertoires in COVID-19. The table came from immunoSEQ multiplex PCR; TCRdb's copy has only in-frame clones and leaves some out. Of 60,000 to 80,000 clones listed, around 86% are singletons. Sequencing used peripheral blood. The receptors come from a man between 65 and 79 years old with acute or convalescent COVID-19. Both conserved end residues are part of each CDR3. D genes are given only for firm matches. Size values are once, few and many counts, or a class for expanded clones, and some rows have none.

J | V | size | D | CDR3 | DNA
TRBJ2-3 | TRBV5-1 | once | NA | CASSEKTDTQYF | TGCGCCAGCAGCGAGAAGACAGATACGCAGTATTTT
TRBJ1-1 | TRBV11-2 | few | TRBD1 | CASSLTGGRVNTEAFF | TGTGCCAGCAGCTTGACAGGGGGCCGCGTGAACACTGAAGCTTTCTTT
TRBJ2-1 | TRBV11-3 | NA | TRBD2 | CASSLTGTSGMSYNEQFF | TGTGCCAGCAGCTTGACCGGGACTAGCGGTATGTCCTACAATGAGCAGTTCTTC
TRBJ2-7 | TRBV6-1 | few | TRBD1 | CASSERQGVSEQYF | TGTGCCAGCAGTGAAAGACAGGGGGTCAGCGAGCAGTACTTC
TRBJ1-4 | TRBV29-1 | NA | NA | CSVAYGGGGEKLFF | TGCAGCGTTGCTTACGGAGGTGGGGGGGAAAAACTGTTTTTT
TRBJ2-7 | TRBV6-5 | NA | TRBD2 | CASSYAQRGNYEQYF | TGTGCCAGCAGTTACGCCCAGCGGGGTAACTACGAGCAGTACTTC
TRBJ1-1 | TRBV9 | NA | NA | CASSPSGTHNTEAFF | TGTGCCAGCAGCCCGAGCGGGACACACAACACTGAAGCTTTCTTT
TRBJ1-5 | TRBV7-2 | NA | NA | CASSNPWTGNQPQHF | TGTGCCAGCAGCAACCCATGGACAGGCAATCAGCCCCAGCATTTT
TRBJ2-7 | TRBV3-1/TRBV3-2 | NA | TRBD1 | CASSQSGTGGLGEQYF | TGTGCCAGCAGCCAATCCGGGACAGGGGGGTTGGGTGAGCAGTACTTC
TRBJ1-4 | TRBV12-3/TRBV12-4 | NA | NA | CASSLGGSLLFF | TGTGCCAGCAGTTTAGGAGGAAGCTTGCTGTTTTTT
TRBJ2-1 | TRBV6-6 | NA | NA | CASSYAGYEQFF | TGTGCCAGCAGTTATGCGGGGTATGAGCAGTTCTTC
TRBJ2-1 | TRBV5-8 | NA | TRBD2 | CASSLVLAGSRSYNEQFF | TGTGCCAGCAGCTTGGTACTAGCGGGAAGCCGATCCTACAATGAGCAGTTCTTC
TRBJ2-6 | TRBV5-1 | NA | NA | CASSLAATRSGANVLTF | TGCGCCAGCAGCTTGGCCGCTACTCGCTCTGGGGCCAACGTCCTGACTTTC
TRBJ1-6 | TRBV7-9 | NA | NA | CASSGPDSKFGFYNSPLHF | TGTGCCAGCAGCGGGCCGGATTCGAAGTTCGGCTTTTATAATTCACCCCTCCACTTT
TRBJ2-1 | TRBV5-1 | NA | NA | CASSIQGGSNEQFF | TGCGCCAGCAGTATACAGGGAGGGTCTAATGAGCAGTTCTTC
TRBJ1-5 | TRBV19 | NA | TRBD1 | CASTSGTGGDQPQHF | TGTGCCAGTACCTCCGGGACAGGGGGCGATCAGCCCCAGCATTTT
TRBJ2-3 | TRBV5-1 | NA | NA | CASSLEFSGSTDTQYF | TGCGCCAGCAGCTTGGAGTTCTCGGGGAGCACAGATACGCAGTATTTT
TRBJ2-1 | TRBV5-6 | NA | NA | CASSSRVRTLYNEQFF | TGTGCCAGCAGCTCCAGGGTCCGGACCCTATACAATGAGCAGTTCTTC
TRBJ1-2 | TRBV9 | NA | NA | CASSEGHRETYGYTF | TGTGCCAGCAGCGAAGGCCACAGGGAAACCTATGGCTACACCTTC
TRBJ2-1 | TRBV5-1 | NA | NA | CASSLVSSYNEQFF | TGCGCCAGCAGCTTGGTGAGCTCCTACAATGAGCAGTTCTTC
TRBJ2-1 | TRBV4-1 | NA | NA | CASSQVGGTGNEQFF | TGCGCCAGCAGCCAAGTTGGGGGGACGGGGAATGAGCAGTTCTTC
TRBJ1-6 | TRBV19 | NA | NA | CASSMYLAGHNSPLHF | TGTGCCAGTAGTATGTATTTAGCGGGACATAATTCACCCCTCCACTTT
TRBJ1-3 | TRBV7-2 | NA | NA | CASSLVPDRSVNTIYF | TGTGCCAGCAGCTTAGTTCCGGACAGAAGTGTAAACACCATATATTTT
TRBJ2-7 | TRBV2 | few | TRBD1 | CASSERDRAYF | TGTGCCAGCAGTGAAAGGGACAGGGCGTACTTC
TRBJ2-1 | TRBV6-6 | NA | NA | CASKTAGEFNEQFF | TGTGCCAGCAAAACCGCAGGGGAGTTCAATGAGCAGTTCTTC
TRBJ1-1 | TRBV6-5 | NA | NA | CASTTDGFRGVEAFF | TGTGCCAGCACGACTGACGGATTTAGAGGTGTGGAAGCTTTCTTT
TRBJ2-1 | TRBV3-1/TRBV3-2 | NA | NA | CASSLPDRGGYEQFF | TGTGCCAGCAGCCTTCCCGACAGGGGAGGGTATGAGCAGTTCTTC
TRBJ2-5 | TRBV5-1 | NA | NA | CASSLVAGAKETQYF | TGCGCCAGCAGCTTGGTCGCGGGGGCGAAAGAGACCCAGTACTTC
TRBJ2-5 | TRBV9 | NA | TRBD1 | CASSERVGQGLSQETQYF | TGTGCCAGCAGCGAGAGGGTAGGACAGGGGCTCTCCCAAGAGACCCAGTACTTC
TRBJ1-5 | TRBV18 | NA | NA | CASSPSQDQPQHF | TGTGCCAGCTCACCATCCCAGGATCAGCCCCAGCATTTT
TRBJ1-5 | TRBV19 | NA | NA | CASREDPAGFWPQHF | TGTGCCAGTAGAGAAGACCCGGCCGGGTTTTGGCCCCAGCATTTT
TRBJ2-2 | TRBV24-1 | NA | TRBD1 | CATSDEGALTGELFF | TGTGCCACCAGTGACGAGGGGGCGCTGACCGGGGAGCTGTTTTTT
TRBJ2-7 | TRBV25-1 | NA | NA | CASSEWVTGTDEQYF | TGTGCCAGCAGTGAATGGGTCACAGGGACCGACGAGCAGTACTTC
TRBJ1-2 | TRBV14 | NA | NA | CASSQWTGGYGYTF | TGTGCCAGCAGCCAGTGGACGGGAGGCTATGGCTACACCTTC
TRBJ2-7 | TRBV11-2 | NA | NA | CASSLRYAQDEQYF | TGTGCCAGCAGCTTACGGTACGCCCAGGATGAGCAGTACTTC
TRBJ2-7 | TRBV15 | NA | NA | CATSRDRRGRFSEQYF | TGTGCCACCAGCAGAGATAGGAGGGGTCGCTTCAGCGAGCAGTACTTC
TRBJ1-2 | TRBV6-5 | NA | NA | CASTGGFGVYGYTF | TGTGCCAGCACGGGCGGGTTCGGTGTCTATGGCTACACCTTC
TRBJ1-4 | TRBV19 | NA | TRBD1 | CASSPPTGHNEKLFF | TGTGCCAGTAGCCCCCCGACAGGGCATAATGAAAAACTGTTTTTT
TRBJ2-7 | TRBV20-1 | NA | NA | CSASVAGRYEQYF | TGCAGTGCTAGTGTGGCAGGGAGGTACGAGCAGTACTTC
TRBJ2-1 | TRBV7-8 | NA | NA | CASSLELADNEQFF | TGTGCCAGCAGCTTAGAACTAGCCGACAATGAGCAGTTCTTC
TRBJ2-1 | TRBV6-2/TRBV6-3 | once | NA | CASSYVDRSSYNEQFF | TGTGCCAGCAGTTACGTCGACAGGAGCTCCTACAATGAGCAGTTCTTC
TRBJ2-7 | TRBV28 | NA | TRBD1 | CASSQGGQGSGEQYF | TGTGCCAGCAGTCAGGGAGGACAGGGATCGGGCGAGCAGTACTTC
TRBJ1-5 | TRBV28 | NA | NA | CASSLDGLHQPQHF | TGTGCCAGCAGTCTAGACGGACTACATCAGCCCCAGCATTTT
TRBJ2-3 | TRBV7-9 | NA | NA | CASSRDFPGDTQYF | TGTGCCAGCAGTCGGGACTTCCCCGGGGATACGCAGTATTTT
TRBJ2-4 | TRBV6-5 | NA | NA | CGTFLLAKNIQYF | TGTGGGACTTTCCTCCTAGCCAAAAACATTCAGTACTTC
TRBJ1-1 | TRBV6-1 | NA | TRBD1 | CASSDDRGGSRNTEAFF | TGTGCCAGCAGTGACGACAGGGGGGGAAGCCGGAACACTGAAGCTTTCTTT
TRBJ1-2 | TRBV5-4 | NA | NA | CASSSPGEDYGYTF | TGTGCCAGCAGCTCCCCGGGGGAGGATTATGGCTACACCTTC
TRBJ1-5 | TRBV6-6 | few | TRBD1 | CASRPRGSGNQPQHF | TGTGCCAGCAGGCCCAGGGGGTCGGGCAATCAGCCCCAGCATTTT